This TCR beta chain is from a study of blood T cell repertoires in COVID-19. Study overall: COVID-19 samples, acute and convalescent, were from the United States, Italy and Spain. PBMCs, B-cell-depleted T cells, or T cells were the source of the cDNA or gDNA that made up the material.

CDR3 size: 19 residues. Trimming took 3 bases from V and 7 from J, leaving 28 bases between them. CDR1 and CDR2 from the germline V gene are MNHEY and SMNVEV (reference sequence). In the original workflow: Using reference gene primer amplification, nucleated cell counts were estimated. The repertoire was sequenced with immunoSEQ multiplex PCR; TCRdb's copy has only in-frame clones and lacks some. V, J and clone size are those of that table, while D and trimming were read from the DNA. Here the sample spans more than 200,000 clones, around 82% being singletons. This TCR came from a woman older than 75 with active or convalescent COVID-19. This chain joins TRBV27 and TRBJ2-1; D perhaps matches TRBD2 (7 bases). Sequences were obtained from peripheral blood. CDR3 in DNA: TGTGCCAGCAGTTTCAAAGTCGGGGGGCACAGGAATTGGGGGAATGAGCAGTTCTTC. Translation gives CASSFKVGGHRNWGNEQFF.